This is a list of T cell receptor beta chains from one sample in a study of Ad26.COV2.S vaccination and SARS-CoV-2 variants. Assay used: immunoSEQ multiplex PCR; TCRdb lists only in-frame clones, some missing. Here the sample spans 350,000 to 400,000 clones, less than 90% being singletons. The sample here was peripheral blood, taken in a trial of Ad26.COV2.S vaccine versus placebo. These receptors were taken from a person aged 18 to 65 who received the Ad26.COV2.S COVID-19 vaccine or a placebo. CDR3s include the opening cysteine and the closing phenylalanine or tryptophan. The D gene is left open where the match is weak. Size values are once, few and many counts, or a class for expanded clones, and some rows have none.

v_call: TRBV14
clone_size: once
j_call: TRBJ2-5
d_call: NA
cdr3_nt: TGTGCCAGCAGCCAGAGGAGGGGGGCCTCCTTGGAGACCCAGTACTTC
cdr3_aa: CASSQRRGASLETQYF

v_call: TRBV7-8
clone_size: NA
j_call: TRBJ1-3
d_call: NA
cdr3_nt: TGTGCCAGCAGCTCCCGACAAGAACTATTCTCTGGAAACACCATATATTTT
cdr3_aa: CASSSRQELFSGNTIYF

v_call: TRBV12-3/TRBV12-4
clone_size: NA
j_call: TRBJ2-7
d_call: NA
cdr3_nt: TGTGCCAGCGCAGGACGGATTTACGAGCAGTACTTC
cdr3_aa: CASAGRIYEQYF

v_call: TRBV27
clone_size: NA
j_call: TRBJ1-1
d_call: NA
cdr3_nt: TGTGCCAGCAGGAGGGGGGCCGGATTGAACACTGAAGCTTTCTTT
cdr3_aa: CASRRGAGLNTEAFF

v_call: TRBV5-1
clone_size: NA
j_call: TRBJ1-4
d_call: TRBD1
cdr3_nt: TGCGCCAGCAGCGTACAACAGGGGGATGGGGAAAAACTGTTTTTT
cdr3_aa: CASSVQQGDGEKLFF

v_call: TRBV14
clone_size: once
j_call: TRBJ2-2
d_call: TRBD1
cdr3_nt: TGTGCCAGCAGCCAAGGGGACAGGGGATTCACCGGGGAGCTGTTTTTT
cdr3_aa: CASSQGDRGFTGELFF

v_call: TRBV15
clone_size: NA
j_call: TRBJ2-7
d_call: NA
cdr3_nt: TGTGCCACCAGCAGCCACCAGCTCGGAAAGCAGTACTTC
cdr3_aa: CATSSHQLGKQYF

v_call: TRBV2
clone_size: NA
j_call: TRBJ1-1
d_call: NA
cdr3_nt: TGTGCCAGCAGTCTTAGACCGCGCCCGAACACTGAAGCTTTCTTT
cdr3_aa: CASSLRPRPNTEAFF

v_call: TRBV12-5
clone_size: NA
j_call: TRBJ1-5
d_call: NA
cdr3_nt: TGTGCTAGTGGTCCGAATGATAGCAATCAGCCCCAGCATTTT
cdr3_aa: CASGPNDSNQPQHF

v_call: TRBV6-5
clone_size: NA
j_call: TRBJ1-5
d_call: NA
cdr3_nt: TGTGCCAGCAGTTACGACGGGAATCAGCCCCAGCATTTT
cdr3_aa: CASSYDGNQPQHF

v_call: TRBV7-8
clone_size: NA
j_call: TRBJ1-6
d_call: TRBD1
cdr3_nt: TGTGCCAGCAGCTCCACATCCGGGACAGGGGTTGGGTCACCCCTCCACTTT
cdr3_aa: CASSSTSGTGVGSPLHF

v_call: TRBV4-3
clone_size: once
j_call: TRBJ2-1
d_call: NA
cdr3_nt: TGCGCCAGCAGCCAAGAGGCCCTCTACAATGAGCAGTTCTTC
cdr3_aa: CASSQEALYNEQFF

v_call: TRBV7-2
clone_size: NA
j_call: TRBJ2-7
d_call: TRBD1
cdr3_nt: TGTGCCAGCAGCCTAATGACAGGGGCACTCTACGAGCAGTACTTC
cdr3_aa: CASSLMTGALYEQYF

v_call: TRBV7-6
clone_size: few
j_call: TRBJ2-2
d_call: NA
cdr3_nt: TGTGCCAGCAGCTTAGTCGCAGGGGCGCGGGGCACCGGGGAGCTGTTTTTT
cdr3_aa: CASSLVAGARGTGELFF

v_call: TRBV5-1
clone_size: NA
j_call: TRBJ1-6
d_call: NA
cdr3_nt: TGCGCCAGCAGCTTGGGAGGGGTAATCAATTCACCCCTCCACTTT
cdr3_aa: CASSLGGVINSPLHF

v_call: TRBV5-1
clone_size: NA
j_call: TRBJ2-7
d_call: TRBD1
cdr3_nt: TGCGCCAGCAGCCTCGGGACAGGGGTAGGGGAGCAGTACTTC
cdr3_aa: CASSLGTGVGEQYF

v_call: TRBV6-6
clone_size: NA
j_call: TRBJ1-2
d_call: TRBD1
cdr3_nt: TGTGCCAGCAGTACGCCAGGGGGCTATAACTATGGCTACACCTTC
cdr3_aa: CASSTPGGYNYGYTF

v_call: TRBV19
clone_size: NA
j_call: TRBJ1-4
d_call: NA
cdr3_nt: TGTGCCAGTTCATCAGGGAGACAAAATGAAAAACTGTTTTTT
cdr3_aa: CASSSGRQNEKLFF

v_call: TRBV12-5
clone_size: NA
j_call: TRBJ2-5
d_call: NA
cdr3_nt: TGTGCTAGTGGTTTGGGGACAAGGGGTTTCCAAGAGACCCAGTACTTC
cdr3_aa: CASGLGTRGFQETQYF

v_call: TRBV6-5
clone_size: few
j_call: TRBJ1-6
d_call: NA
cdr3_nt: TGTGCCAGCAGGGTCGACAGCTATAATTCACCCCTCCACTTT
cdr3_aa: CASRVDSYNSPLHF

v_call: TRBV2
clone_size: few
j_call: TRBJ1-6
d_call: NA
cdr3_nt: TGTGCCACTTCCGGGACTCAAGATTCACCCCTCCACTTT
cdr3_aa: CATSGTQDSPLHF

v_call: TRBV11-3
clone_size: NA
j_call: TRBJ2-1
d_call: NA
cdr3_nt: TGTGCCAGCAGCTCATTCTCAGGGCCGGACAATGAGCAGTTCTTC
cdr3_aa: CASSSFSGPDNEQFF

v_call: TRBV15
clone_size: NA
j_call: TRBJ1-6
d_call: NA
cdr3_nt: TGTGCCACCAGCAGAGTGGGCAATAATTCACCCCTCCACTTT
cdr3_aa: CATSRVGNNSPLHF

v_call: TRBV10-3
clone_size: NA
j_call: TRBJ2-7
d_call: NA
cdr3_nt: TGTGCCATCAGTTCTGGGGGTGAGCAGTACTTC
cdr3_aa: CAISSGGEQYF

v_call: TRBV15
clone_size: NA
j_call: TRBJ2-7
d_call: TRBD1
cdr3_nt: TGTGCCACCAGCAGAGACCGGGACAGGGGGAACGAGCAGTACTTC
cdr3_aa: CATSRDRDRGNEQYF

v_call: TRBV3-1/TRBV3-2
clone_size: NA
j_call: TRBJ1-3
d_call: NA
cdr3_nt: TGTGCCAGCAGCCCAGGGCCTGGAAACACCATATATTTT
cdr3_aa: CASSPGPGNTIYF

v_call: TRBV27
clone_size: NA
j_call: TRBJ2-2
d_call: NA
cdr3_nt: TGTGCCAGCAGGCGCCTCGCTTTGGACGAGATCACCGGGGAGCTGTTTTTT
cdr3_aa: CASRRLALDEITGELFF

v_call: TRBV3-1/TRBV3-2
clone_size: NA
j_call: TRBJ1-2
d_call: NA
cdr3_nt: TGTGCCAGCAGCCAAGATGGAAGGCAGCTAGGCTACACCTTC
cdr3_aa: CASSQDGRQLGYTF

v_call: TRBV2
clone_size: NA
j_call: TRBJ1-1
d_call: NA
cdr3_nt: TGTGCCAGCATGGGGGGCAGGCAGGAAGCTTTCTTT
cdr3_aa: CASMGGRQEAFF

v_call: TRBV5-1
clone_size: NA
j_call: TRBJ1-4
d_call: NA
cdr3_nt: TGCGCCAGCAGCCCCCGAGTGGGGGGGCTTAGCGAAAAACTGTTTTTT
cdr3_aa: CASSPRVGGLSEKLFF

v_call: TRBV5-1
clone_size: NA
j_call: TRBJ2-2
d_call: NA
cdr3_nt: TGCGCCAGCAGCTTGGGACGGGGCACCGGGGAGCTGTTTTTT
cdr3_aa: CASSLGRGTGELFF

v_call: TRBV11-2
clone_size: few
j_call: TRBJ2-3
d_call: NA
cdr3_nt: TGTGCCAGCAGCGACCCGGGACGGAGCACAGATACGCAGTATTTT
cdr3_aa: CASSDPGRSTDTQYF

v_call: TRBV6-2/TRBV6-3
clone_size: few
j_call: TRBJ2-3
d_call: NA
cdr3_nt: TGTGCCAGCAGTCGAGGGGGGGCCACAGATACGCAGTATTTT
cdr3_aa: CASSRGGATDTQYF

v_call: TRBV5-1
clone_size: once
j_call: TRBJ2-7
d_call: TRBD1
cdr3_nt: TGCGCCAGCAGCTTCAGGACAGGCTACGAGCAGTACTTC
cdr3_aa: CASSFRTGYEQYF

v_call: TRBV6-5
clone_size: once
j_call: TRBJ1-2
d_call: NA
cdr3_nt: TGTGCCAGCAGCCGAGCCGGGATCTATGGCTACACCTTC
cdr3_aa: CASSRAGIYGYTF

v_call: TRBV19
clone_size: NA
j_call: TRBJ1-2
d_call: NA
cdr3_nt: TGTGCCAGTACCTTCCAGGGAAGTGGTGGCTACACCTTC
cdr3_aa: CASTFQGSGGYTF

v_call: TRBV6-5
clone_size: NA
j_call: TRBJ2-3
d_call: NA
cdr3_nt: TGTGCCAGCAGATTACGGACAGCTACTAGTACGCAGTATTTT
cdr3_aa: CASRLRTATSTQYF

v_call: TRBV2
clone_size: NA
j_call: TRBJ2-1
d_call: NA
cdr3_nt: TGTGCCAGCATCCTTACGAGGGGCTCCTACAATGAGCAGTTCTTC
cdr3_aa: CASILTRGSYNEQFF

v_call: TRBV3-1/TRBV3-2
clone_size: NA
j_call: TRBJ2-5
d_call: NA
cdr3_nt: TGTGCCAGCAGAGAAGGGGGGGAGACCCAGTACTTC
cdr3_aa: CASREGGETQYF

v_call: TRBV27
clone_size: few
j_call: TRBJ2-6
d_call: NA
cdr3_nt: TGTGCCTCCCCCTCTGGGGCCAACGTCCTGACTTTC
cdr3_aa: CASPSGANVLTF

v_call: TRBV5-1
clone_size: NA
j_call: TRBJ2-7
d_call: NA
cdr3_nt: TGCGCCAGCAGCTTGGGCAGGGAATGGACCTACGAGCAGTACTTC
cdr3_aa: CASSLGREWTYEQYF

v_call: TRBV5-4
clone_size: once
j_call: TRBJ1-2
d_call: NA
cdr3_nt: TGTGCCAGCAGCTTGGGGGAGAACTATGGCTACACCTTC
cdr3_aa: CASSLGENYGYTF

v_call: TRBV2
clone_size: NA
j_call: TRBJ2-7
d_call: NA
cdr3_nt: TGTGCCAGCAGTGTCGGCAGGGGCTACGAGCAGTACTTC
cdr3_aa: CASSVGRGYEQYF

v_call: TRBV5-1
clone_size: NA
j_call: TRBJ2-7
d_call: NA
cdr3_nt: TGCGCCAGCAGCTTGGGCCCTCGGGACCCGACCTACGAGCAGTACTTC
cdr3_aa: CASSLGPRDPTYEQYF

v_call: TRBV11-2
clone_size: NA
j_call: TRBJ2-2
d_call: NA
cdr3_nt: TGTGCCAGCAGCTCAATTGCATGGGGGCAGAAGAACACCGGGGAGCTGTTTTTT
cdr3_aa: CASSSIAWGQKNTGELFF

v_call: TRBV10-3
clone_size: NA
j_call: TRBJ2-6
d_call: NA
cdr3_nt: TGTGCCATCAGTGAGTCTCTTGGGGCTAAAGTCTCTGGGGCCAACGTCCTGACTTTC
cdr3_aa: CAISESLGAKVSGANVLTF

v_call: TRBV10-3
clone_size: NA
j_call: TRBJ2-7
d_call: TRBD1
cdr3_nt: TGTGCCATCAGCCCGGGACAGGGCACCTACGAGCAGTACTTC
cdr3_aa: CAISPGQGTYEQYF

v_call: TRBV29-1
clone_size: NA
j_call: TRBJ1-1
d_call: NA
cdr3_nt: TGCAGCGTTGGAACAGGAATGAACACTGAAGCTTTCTTT
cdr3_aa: CSVGTGMNTEAFF